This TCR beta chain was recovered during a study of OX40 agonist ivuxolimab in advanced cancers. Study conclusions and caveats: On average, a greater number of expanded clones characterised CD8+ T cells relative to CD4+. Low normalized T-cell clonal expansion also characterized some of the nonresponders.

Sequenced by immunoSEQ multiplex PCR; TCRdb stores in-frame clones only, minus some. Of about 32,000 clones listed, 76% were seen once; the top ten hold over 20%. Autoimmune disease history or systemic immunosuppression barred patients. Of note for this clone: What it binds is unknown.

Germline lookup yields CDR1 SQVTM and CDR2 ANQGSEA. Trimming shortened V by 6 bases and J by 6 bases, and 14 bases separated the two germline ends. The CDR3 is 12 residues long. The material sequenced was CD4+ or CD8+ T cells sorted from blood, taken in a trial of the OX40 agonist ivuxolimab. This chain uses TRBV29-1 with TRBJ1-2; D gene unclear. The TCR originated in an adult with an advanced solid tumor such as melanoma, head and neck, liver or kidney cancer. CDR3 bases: TGCAGCGTAGTGACGCCCTGGGATGGCTACACCTTC. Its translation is CSVVTPWDGYTF.